This passage covers 18 T cell receptor beta chains from one sample sequenced in a study of beta chain features in type 1 diabetes. The isolated RNA, all of it, was reverse transcribed, so expressed TCRB transcripts were what got sequenced. TCRdb's copy holds only in-frame clones and misses some; the assay was immunoSEQ multiplex PCR. The data contain 200,000 to 250,000 clones, over 8.5% of them singletons. Sequencing was done on a sample of naive CD4+ T cells from blood. The receptors here all came from a woman aged 18-29 years in good health.

This clone was detected once. This chain links TRBV6-5 with TRBJ2-1, with 10 bases fitting TRBD2. This CDR3 is built from 15 residues. With 5 bases clipped from V and 4 bases from J, the junction kept 5 bases outside the gene matches. Germline values: CDR1 MNHEY, CDR2 SVGAGI. The DNA for the CDR3 is TGTGCCAGCAGTCAGCGGGAGGGCCAATACAATGAGCAGTTCTTC. Translated: CASSQREGQYNEQFF.

This chain connects TRBV4-1 to TRBJ1-4; D is undetermined. This CDR3 has 10 amino acids. Trimming removed 5 bases from V and 8 bases from J, with 3 bases in between. The germline V gene has CDR1 MGHRA and CDR2 YSYEKL. CDR3 region: CASSSEKLFF. DNA for the CDR3: TGCGCCAGCAGCTCAGAAAAACTGTTTTTT.

The sample holds a few counts of this clone. The rearrangement links TRBV11-2 to TRBJ2-3, with TRBD1 identical over 11 bases. J gave up 2 bases and V 1 base, and 11 bases lay outside the gene matches. Germline V gene sequence: CDR1 SGHAT, CDR2 FQNNGV. The CDR3 runs 19 residues. DNA of the CDR3: TGTGCCAGCAGCTTAGTAATAACCACGGACAGGGGGCCCACAGATACGCAGTATTTT. Its protein is CASSLVITTDRGPTDTQYF. The entire variable domain, with the rest obtained from reference TRBV11-2 and TRBJ2-3, is as follows: EAGVAQSPRYKIIEKRQSVAFWCNPISGHATLYWYQQILGQGPKLLIQFQNNGVVDDSQLPKDRFSAERLKGVDSTLKIQPAKLEDSAVYLCASSLVITTDRGPTDTQYFGPGTRLTVL.

The sample holds many counts of this clone. This chain links TRBV23-1 with TRBJ2-7; D is unresolved. Being an ORF, TRBV23-1 has a function that is uncertain. The CDR3 length is 17 residues. V was shortened by 4 bases and J by 5 bases, with 24 bases between the two germline ends. This CDR3 is CASSLPEVEFVFDEQYF. The CDR3 nucleotides are TGCGCCAGCAGTCTCCCCGAAGTAGAATTCGTCTTCGACGAGCAGTACTTC.

This clone has more than one count but fewer than ten. The V call is TRBV7-6, the J call TRBJ2-3, with TRBD2 matching 7 bases. Trimming at V came to 2 bases and at J to 5 bases, leaving 1 base not matched to a gene. CDR3 length: 13 amino acids. The germline V gene has CDR1 SGHVS and CDR2 FNYEAQ. CDR3 residues: CASSLQREDTQYF. Written as DNA, the CDR3 is TGTGCCAGCAGCTTACAGCGGGAAGATACGCAGTATTTT.

The chain couples TRBV19 to TRBJ2-7; TRBD1 matches 7 bases. Germline loops: CDR1 LNHDA, CDR2 SQIVND (reference sequence). The CDR3 contains 16 residues. V lost 5 bases, J lost 1 base, and 11 bases stayed unmatched. CDR3 DNA sequence: TGTGCCAGTAGTCCTCGACAGGGATTATCGTCCTACGAGCAGTACTTC. Its translation: CASSPRQGLSSYEQYF.

This clone was seen a few times. The J gene is TRBJ2-5, the V gene TRBV7-8, with TRBD1 identical over 10 bases. The CDR3 has 16 residues. After removal of 3 bases from V and 0 bases from J, the junction contained 4 bases not matched to a gene. Germline lookup yields CDR1 SGHVS and CDR2 FQNEAQ. The chain's CDR3 is CASSFPDRGYQETQYF. In DNA, the CDR3 is TGTGCCAGCAGCTTCCCGGACAGGGGGTACCAAGAGACCCAGTACTTC.

This clone turned up a few times. The chain joins TRBV6-1 to TRBJ1-2; 8 bases agree with TRBD1. Per germline, CDR1 MNHNS and CDR2 SASEGT. The CDR3 has 14 amino acids. J lost 5 bases, V lost 2 bases, and 4 bases had no gene match. CDR3 protein: CASSERRQGYGYTF. CDR3 DNA sequence: TGTGCCAGCAGTGAACGACGACAGGGGTATGGCTACACCTTC.

The rearrangement links TRBV5-5 to TRBJ2-7; D might be TRBD1 (5 bases). Germline assignment: CDR1 SGHKS and CDR2 YYEKEE (reference sequence). The CDR3 runs to 13 residues. Trimming shortened V by 2 bases and J by 5 bases, and 11 bases separated the two germline ends. As DNA, the CDR3 is TGTGCCAGCAGCTTCCAGGGTGCCGACGAGCAGTACTTC. It specifies CASSFQGADEQYF.

This chain joins TRBV18 and TRBJ2-1; TRBD2 might be the D (5 bases). CDR3 length: 16 amino acids. The V end lost 5 bases, the J end lost 0 bases, and 14 bases lay between the germline ends. In germline, CDR1 is KGHSH, CDR2 LQKENI. The CDR3 spells CASSVYLGGSYNEQFF. As DNA, the CDR3 is TGTGCCAGCTCAGTATATCTAGGAGGCTCCTACAATGAGCAGTTCTTC. Complete variable domain (other parts from reference TRBV18 and TRBJ2-1): NAGVMQNPRHLVRRRGQEARLRCSPMKGHSHVYWYRQLPEEGLKFMVYLQKENIIDESGMPKERFSAEFPKEGPSILRIQQVVRGDSAAYFCASSVYLGGSYNEQFFGPGTRLTVL.

The rearrangement joins TRBV29-1 to TRBJ1-5; 8 nucleotides agree with TRBD1. CDR3 size: 13 residues. Germline V gives CDR1 SQVTM, CDR2 ANQGSEA. Unmatched junction bases numbered 5, after V lost 4 bases and J lost 6 bases. This chain's CDR3 is CSVARGPRQPQHF. CDR3 in DNA: TGCAGCGTTGCCAGGGGGCCCCGTCAGCCCCAGCATTTT.

V gene TRBV5-4 combines with J gene TRBJ2-5; D is perhaps TRBD2 (6 bases). The CDR3 contains 14 residues. The V gene's germline CDR1 is SGHNT and CDR2 YYREEE (reference sequence). Trimming left V 6 bases short and J 5 bases short, with 17 bases between. Here the CDR3 reads CASTWRERRETQYF. CDR3 in DNA: TGTGCCAGCACGTGGAGGGAGAGGCGGGAGACCCAGTACTTC.

The V and J genes are TRBV29-1 and TRBJ1-1; D might be TRBD1 (5 bases). Germline V gene sequence: CDR1 SQVTM, CDR2 ANQGSEA. V was pared by 0 bases and J by 10 bases, with 21 bases between. There are 15 residues in the CDR3. The CDR3 is CSVEDLVGGEIGAFF. For the CDR3, the DNA is TGCAGCGTTGAAGATCTGGTGGGGGGGGAGATCGGAGCTTTCTTT. Full variable domain (missing parts from reference TRBV29-1 and TRBJ1-1): SAVISQKPSRDICQRGTSLTIQCQVDSQVTMMFWYRQQPGQSLTLIATANQGSEATYESGFVIDKFPISRPNLTFSTLTVSNMSPEDSSIYLCSVEDLVGGEIGAFFGQGTRLTVV.

V gene TRBV5-1 combines with J gene TRBJ2-5; D possibly corresponds to TRBD1 (7 bases). Between the trimmed V and J ends, which lost 4 bases and 5 bases, there was a span of 12 bases. The CDR3 contains 13 residues. The germline CDR1 and CDR2 sequences are SGHRS and YFSETQ. The CDR3 loop is CASSPTGRETQYF. For the CDR3, the DNA is TGCGCCAGCAGCCCGACAGGGAGGGAGACCCAGTACTTC.

This clone was seen a handful of times. This sequence joins TRBV30 and TRBJ2-4, with no clear D. The CDR3 has 15 amino acids. Per the germline V gene, CDR1 is GTSNPN and CDR2 is SVGIG (reference sequence). Trimming stripped 0 bases from V and 6 bases from J, with 15 bases between. The CDR3 DNA follows: TGTGCCTGGAGTGTACGCAGGCCATTTTCAAACATTCAGTACTTC. Protein: CAWSVRRPFSNIQYF.

The chain uses TRBV25-1 and TRBJ1-4, with 7 bases identical to TRBD1. Trimming removed 1 base from V and 6 bases from J; junction bases left unmatched: 5. Per germline, CDR1 MGHDK and CDR2 SYGVNS. The CDR3 is 15 residues long. Here the CDR3 reads CASSEWRGHDEKLFF. The CDR3 DNA follows: TGTGCCAGCAGTGAATGGAGGGGGCACGATGAAAAACTGTTTTTT.

V usage is TRBV30 and J usage is TRBJ1-1, with D perhaps TRBD1 (6 bases). The CDR3 is 19 amino acids. Germline V CDR1 and CDR2: GTSNPN, SVGIG (reference sequence). Trimming took off 3 bases at V and 3 bases at J, with 29 bases between the two ends. In DNA form, the CDR3 reads TGTGCCTGGAGCGCCATCGGATCATGGGGGCCCATCTCTCACACTGAAGCTTTCTTT. Its translation: CAWSAIGSWGPISHTEAFF. The whole variable domain, remainder taken from reference TRBV30 and TRBJ1-1, is SQTIHQWPATLVQPVGSPLSLECTVEGTSNPNLYWYRQAAGRGLQLLFYSVGIGQISSEVPQNLSASRPQDRQFILSSKKLLLSDSGFYLCAWSAIGSWGPISHTEAFFGQGTRLTVV.

The CDR3 here is CASSLVGQASGVREQYF. For the CDR3, the DNA is TGCGCCAGCAGCTTGGTCGGACAGGCTTCGGGCGTCAGGGAGCAGTACTTC. The rearrangement joins TRBV5-1 to TRBJ2-7; 7 nucleotides line up with TRBD1. The CDR3 extends over 17 amino acids. With V trimmed by 0 bases and J by 7 bases, 16 bases remained unmatched. Germline CDR1 reads SGHRS; CDR2 reads YFSETQ.